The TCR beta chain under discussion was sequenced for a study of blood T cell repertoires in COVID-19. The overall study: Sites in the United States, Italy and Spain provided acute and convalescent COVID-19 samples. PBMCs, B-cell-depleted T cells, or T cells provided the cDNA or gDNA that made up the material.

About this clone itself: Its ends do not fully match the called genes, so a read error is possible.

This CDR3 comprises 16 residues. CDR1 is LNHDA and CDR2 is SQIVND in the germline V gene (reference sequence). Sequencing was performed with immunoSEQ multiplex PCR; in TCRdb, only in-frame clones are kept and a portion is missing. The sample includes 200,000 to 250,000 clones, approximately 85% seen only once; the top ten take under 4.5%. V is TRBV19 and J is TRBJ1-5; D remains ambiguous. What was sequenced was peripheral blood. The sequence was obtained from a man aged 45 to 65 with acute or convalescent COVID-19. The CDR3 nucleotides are TGTGCCAGTAGTACCGAGGGTCCAGGTAGTAATCGGCCCCAGCATTTT. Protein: CASSTEGPGSNRPQHF.